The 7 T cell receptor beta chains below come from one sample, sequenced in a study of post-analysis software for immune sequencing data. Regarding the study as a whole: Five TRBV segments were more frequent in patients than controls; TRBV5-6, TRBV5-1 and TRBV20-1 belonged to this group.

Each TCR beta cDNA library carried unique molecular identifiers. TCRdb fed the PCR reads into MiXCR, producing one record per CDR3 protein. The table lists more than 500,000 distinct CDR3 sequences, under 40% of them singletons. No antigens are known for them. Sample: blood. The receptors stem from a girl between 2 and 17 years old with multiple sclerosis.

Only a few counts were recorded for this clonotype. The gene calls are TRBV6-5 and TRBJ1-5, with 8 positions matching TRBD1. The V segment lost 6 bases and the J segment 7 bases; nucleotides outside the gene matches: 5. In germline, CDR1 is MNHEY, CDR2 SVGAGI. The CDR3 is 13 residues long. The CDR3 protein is CASRDRAGQPQHF. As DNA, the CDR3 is TGTGCCAGCAGGGACAGGGCGGGACAGCCCCAGCATTTT.

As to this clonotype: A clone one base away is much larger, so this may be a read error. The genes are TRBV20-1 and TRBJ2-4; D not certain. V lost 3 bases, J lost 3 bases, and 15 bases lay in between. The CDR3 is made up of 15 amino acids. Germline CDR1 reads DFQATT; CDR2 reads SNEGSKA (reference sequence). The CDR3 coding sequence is TGCAGTGCTAGTAGATCTGATGTAGTCAAAAACATTCAGTACTTC. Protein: CSASRSDVVKNIQYF.

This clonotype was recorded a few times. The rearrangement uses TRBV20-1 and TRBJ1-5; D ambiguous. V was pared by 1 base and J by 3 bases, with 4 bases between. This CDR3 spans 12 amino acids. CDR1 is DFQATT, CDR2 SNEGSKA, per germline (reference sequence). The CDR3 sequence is CSARGPNQPQHF. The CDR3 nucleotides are TGCAGTGCTAGAGGCCCCAATCAGCCCCAGCATTTT.

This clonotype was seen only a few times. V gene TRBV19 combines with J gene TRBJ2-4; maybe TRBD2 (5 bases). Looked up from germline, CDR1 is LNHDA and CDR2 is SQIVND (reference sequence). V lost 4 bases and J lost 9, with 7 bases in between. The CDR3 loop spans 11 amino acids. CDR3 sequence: CASSTGSIQYF. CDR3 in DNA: TGTGCCAGTAGTACGGGGAGCATTCAGTACTTC. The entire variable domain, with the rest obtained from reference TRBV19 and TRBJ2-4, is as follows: DGGITQSPKYLFRKEGQNVTLSCEQNLNHDAMYWYRQDPGQGLRLIYYSQIVNDFQKGDIAEGYSVSREKKESFPLTVTSAQKNPTAFYLCASSTGSIQYFGAGTRLSVL.

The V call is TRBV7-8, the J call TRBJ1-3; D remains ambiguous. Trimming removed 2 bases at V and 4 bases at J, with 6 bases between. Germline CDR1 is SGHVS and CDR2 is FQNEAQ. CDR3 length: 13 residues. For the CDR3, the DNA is TGTGCCAGCAGCTTATTGTCCGGAAACACCATATATTTT. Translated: CASSLLSGNTIYF. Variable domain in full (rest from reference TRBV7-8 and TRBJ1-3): GAGVSQSPRYKVAKRGQDVALRCDPISGHVSLFWYQQALGQGPEFLTYFQNEAQLDKSGLPSDRFFAERPEGSVSTLKIQRTQQEDSAVYLCASSLLSGNTIYFGEGSWLTVV.

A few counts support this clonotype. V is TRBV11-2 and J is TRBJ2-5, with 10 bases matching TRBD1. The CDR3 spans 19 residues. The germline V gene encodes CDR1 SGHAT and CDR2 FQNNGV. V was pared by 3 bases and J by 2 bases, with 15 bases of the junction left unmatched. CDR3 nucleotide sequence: TGTGCCAGCAGCTTCGGCAGACTTGGACAGGGGGGAAAACAAGAGACCCAGTACTTC. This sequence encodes CASSFGRLGQGGKQETQYF.

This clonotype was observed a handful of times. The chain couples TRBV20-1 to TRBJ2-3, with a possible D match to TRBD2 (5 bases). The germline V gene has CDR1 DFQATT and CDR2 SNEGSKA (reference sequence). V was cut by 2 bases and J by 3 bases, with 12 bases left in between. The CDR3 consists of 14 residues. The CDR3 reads CSARSWERTDTQYF. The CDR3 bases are TGCAGTGCTAGAAGCTGGGAGCGAACAGATACGCAGTATTTT.